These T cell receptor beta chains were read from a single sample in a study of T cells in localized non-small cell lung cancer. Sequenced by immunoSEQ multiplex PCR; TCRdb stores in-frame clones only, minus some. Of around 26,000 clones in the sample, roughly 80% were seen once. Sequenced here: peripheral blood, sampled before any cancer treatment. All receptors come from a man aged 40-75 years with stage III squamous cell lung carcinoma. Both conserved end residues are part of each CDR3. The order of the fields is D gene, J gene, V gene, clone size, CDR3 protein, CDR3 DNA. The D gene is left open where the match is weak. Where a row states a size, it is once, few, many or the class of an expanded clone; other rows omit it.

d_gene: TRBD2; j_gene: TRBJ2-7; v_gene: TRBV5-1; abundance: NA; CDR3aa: CASSLTGTSGTYEQYF; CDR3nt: TGCGCCAGCAGCTTAACCGGGACTAGCGGGACCTACGAGCAGTACTTC
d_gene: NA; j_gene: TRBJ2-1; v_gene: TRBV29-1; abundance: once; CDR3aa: CSVPGTEDYNEQFF; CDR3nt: TGCAGCGTTCCCGGGACTGAAGACTACAATGAGCAGTTCTTC
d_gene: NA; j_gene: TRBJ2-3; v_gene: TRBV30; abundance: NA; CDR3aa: CAWSVLSGLTDTQYF; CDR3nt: TGTGCCTGGAGTGTACTGAGTGGTCTCACAGATACGCAGTATTTT
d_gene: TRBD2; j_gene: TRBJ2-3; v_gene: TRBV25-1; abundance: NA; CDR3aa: CATGQRGGTDTQYF; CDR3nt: TGTGCCACAGGGCAGCGGGGGGGCACAGATACGCAGTATTTT
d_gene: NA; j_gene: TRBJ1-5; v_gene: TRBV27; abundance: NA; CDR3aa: CASGLGQGSNQPQHF; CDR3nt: TGTGCCAGCGGATTAGGGCAGGGAAGCAATCAGCCCCAGCATTTT
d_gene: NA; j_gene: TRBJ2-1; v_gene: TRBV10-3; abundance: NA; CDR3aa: CAISEGGSYNEQFF; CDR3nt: TGTGCCATCAGTGAGGGTGGCTCCTACAATGAGCAGTTCTTC
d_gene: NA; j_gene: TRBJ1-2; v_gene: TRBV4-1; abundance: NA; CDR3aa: CASSPTTVVYGYTF; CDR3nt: TGCGCCAGCAGCCCCACTACAGTCGTCTATGGCTACACCTTC
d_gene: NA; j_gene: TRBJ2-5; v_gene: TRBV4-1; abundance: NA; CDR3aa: CASSHPGRGQETQYF; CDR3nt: TGCGCCAGCAGCCATCCCGGCCGGGGGCAAGAGACCCAGTACTTC
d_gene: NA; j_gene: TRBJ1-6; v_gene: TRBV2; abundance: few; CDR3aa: CASSRGQNNSPLHF; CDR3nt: TGTGCCAGCAGCCGCGGACAGAATAATTCACCCCTCCACTTT
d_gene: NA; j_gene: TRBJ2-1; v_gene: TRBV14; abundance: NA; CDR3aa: CASSPRSFYNEQFF; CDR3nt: TGTGCCAGCAGCCCCCGTTCCTTCTACAATGAGCAGTTCTTC
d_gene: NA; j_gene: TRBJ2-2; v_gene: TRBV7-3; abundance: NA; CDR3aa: CASSLIPGTSGELFF; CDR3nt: TGTGCCAGCAGCTTAATTCCTGGGACGTCAGGGGAGCTGTTTTTT
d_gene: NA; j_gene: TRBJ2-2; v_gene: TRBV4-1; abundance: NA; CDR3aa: CASSAGQQNTGELFF; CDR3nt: TGCGCCAGCAGCGCCGGACAGCAGAACACCGGGGAGCTGTTTTTT
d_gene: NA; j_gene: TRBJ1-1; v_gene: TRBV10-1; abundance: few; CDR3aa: CASSPAMNTEAFF; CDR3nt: TGCGCCAGCAGTCCGGCTATGAACACTGAAGCTTTCTTT
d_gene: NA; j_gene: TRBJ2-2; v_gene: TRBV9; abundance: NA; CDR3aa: CASSVTVVAGELFF; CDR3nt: TGTGCCAGCAGCGTTACTGTGGTCGCCGGGGAGCTGTTTTTT
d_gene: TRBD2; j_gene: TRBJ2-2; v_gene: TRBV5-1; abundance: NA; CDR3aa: CASSTSSGGRYGELFF; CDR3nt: TGCGCCAGCAGCACTTCTAGCGGGGGGCGCTACGGGGAGCTGTTTTTT
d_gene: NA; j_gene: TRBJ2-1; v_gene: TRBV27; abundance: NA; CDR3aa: CASSLIRGNNEQFF; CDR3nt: TGTGCCAGCAGTCTCATTAGGGGGAACAATGAGCAGTTCTTC
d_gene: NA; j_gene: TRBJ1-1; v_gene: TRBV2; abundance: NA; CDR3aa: CASNWHRENTEAFF; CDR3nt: TGTGCCAGCAACTGGCACAGGGAGAACACTGAAGCTTTCTTT
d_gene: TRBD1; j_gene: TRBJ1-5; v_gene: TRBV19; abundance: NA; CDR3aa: CASSRQGAYSNQPQHF; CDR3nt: TGTGCCAGTAGTCGGCAGGGGGCCTATAGCAATCAGCCCCAGCATTTT
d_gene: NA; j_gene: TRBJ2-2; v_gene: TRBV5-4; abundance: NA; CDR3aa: CASSLTASGELFF; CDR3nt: TGTGCCAGCAGCTTGACTGCTTCCGGGGAGCTGTTTTTT
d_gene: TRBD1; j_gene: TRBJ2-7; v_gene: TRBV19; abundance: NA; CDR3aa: CASSPLPGQGAREQYF; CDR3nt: TGTGCCAGTAGTCCCTTACCGGGACAGGGGGCGAGGGAGCAGTACTTC
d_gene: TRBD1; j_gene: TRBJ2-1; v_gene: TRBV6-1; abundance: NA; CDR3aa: CASSEAPRGTGRAQFF; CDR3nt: TGTGCCAGCAGTGAAGCTCCCCGCGGGACAGGGCGTGCTCAGTTCTTC
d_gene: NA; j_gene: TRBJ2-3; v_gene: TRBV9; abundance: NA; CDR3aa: CASSVVGGTDTQYF; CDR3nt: TGTGCCAGCAGCGTAGTAGGGGGCACAGATACGCAGTATTTT
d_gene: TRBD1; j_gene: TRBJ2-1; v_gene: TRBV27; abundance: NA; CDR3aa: CASRLDGTGRSVWDNEQFF; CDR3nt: TGTGCCAGCAGATTGGACGGGACAGGGCGATCAGTTTGGGACAATGAGCAGTTCTTC
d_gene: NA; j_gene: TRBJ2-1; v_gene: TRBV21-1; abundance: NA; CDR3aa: CASSGDLSGGFNEQFF; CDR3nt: TGTGCCAGCAGTGGGGACCTTAGCGGGGGTTTTAATGAGCAGTTCTTC
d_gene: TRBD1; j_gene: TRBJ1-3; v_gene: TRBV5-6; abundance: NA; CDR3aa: CASSWDMTGSGNTIYF; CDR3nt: TGTGCCAGCAGCTGGGATATGACAGGGAGTGGAAACACCATATATTTT
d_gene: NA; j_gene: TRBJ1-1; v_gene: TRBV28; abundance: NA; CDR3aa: CASNQRGGFTEAFF; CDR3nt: TGTGCCAGCAACCAAAGGGGAGGATTCACTGAAGCTTTCTTT
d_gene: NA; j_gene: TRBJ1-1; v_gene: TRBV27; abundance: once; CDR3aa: CASSWTGMNTEAFF; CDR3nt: TGTGCCAGCAGTTGGACGGGCATGAACACTGAAGCTTTCTTT
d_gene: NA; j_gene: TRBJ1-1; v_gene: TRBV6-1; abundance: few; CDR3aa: CASSLRGPDTEAFF; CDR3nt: TGTGCCAGCAGCTTGAGGGGTCCCGATACTGAAGCTTTCTTT
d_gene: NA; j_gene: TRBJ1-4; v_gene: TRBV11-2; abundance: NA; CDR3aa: CASSWGPGGEKLFF; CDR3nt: TGTGCCAGCAGCTGGGGTCCGGGCGGAGAAAAACTGTTTTTT
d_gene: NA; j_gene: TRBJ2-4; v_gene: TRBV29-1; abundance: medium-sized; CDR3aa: CSVDAQNIQYF; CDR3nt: TGCAGCGTTGACGCTCAAAACATTCAGTACTTC
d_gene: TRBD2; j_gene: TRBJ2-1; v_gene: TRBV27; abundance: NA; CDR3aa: CASSRTRGGQFF; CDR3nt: TGTGCCAGCAGCCGGACTAGAGGAGGGCAGTTCTTC
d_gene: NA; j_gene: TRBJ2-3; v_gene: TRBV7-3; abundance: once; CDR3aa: CASSSHGGGGTDTQYF; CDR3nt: TGTGCCAGCAGCTCCCATGGGGGAGGGGGAACAGATACGCAGTATTTT
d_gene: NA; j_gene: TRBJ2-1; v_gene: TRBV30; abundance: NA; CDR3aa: CAWSGRGYNEQFF; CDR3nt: TGTGCCTGGAGCGGGCGGGGCTACAATGAGCAGTTCTTC
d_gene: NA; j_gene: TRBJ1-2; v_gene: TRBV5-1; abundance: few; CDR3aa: CASSLAGFRDYGYTF; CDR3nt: TGCGCCAGCAGCTTGGCTGGATTTCGGGACTATGGCTACACCTTC
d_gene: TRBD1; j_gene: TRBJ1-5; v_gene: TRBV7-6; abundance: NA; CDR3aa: CASSRRQGSNQPQHF; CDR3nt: TGTGCCAGCAGCCGAAGACAGGGCAGCAATCAGCCCCAGCATTTT
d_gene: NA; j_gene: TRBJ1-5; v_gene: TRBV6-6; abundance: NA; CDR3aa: CASSYSYRSNQPQHF; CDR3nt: TGTGCCAGCAGTTACAGTTATCGGAGCAATCAGCCCCAGCATTTT
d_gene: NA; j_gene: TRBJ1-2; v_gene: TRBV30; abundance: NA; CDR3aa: CAWSAGEGNYGYTF; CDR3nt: TGTGCCTGGAGTGCAGGGGAGGGTAACTATGGCTACACCTTC
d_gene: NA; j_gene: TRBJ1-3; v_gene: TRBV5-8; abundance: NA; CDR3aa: CASSLGDKFVSGNTIYF; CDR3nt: TGTGCCAGCAGCTTAGGAGACAAGTTCGTGTCTGGAAACACCATATATTTT
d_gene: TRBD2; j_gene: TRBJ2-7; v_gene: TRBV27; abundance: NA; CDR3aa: CASSPRTRGTYEQYF; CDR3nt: TGTGCCAGCAGTCCAAGGACTAGGGGAACCTACGAGCAGTACTTC
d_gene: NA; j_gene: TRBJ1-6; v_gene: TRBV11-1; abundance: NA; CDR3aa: CASSHGTDRFNSPLHF; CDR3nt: TGTGCCAGCAGCCACGGGACGGATCGATTCAATTCACCCCTCCACTTT
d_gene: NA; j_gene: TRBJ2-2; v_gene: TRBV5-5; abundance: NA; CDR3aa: CASSRVTGELFF; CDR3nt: TGTGCCAGCAGCAGGGTTACCGGGGAGCTGTTTTTT
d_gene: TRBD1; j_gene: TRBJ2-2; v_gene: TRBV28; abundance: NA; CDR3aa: CASRPGQGGELFF; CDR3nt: TGTGCCAGCAGGCCGGGACAGGGAGGGGAGCTGTTTTTT
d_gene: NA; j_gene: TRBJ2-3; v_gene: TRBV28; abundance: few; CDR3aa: CASSPPGLEGPDTQYF; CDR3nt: TGTGCCAGCAGTCCACCGGGACTCGAGGGACCAGATACGCAGTATTTT